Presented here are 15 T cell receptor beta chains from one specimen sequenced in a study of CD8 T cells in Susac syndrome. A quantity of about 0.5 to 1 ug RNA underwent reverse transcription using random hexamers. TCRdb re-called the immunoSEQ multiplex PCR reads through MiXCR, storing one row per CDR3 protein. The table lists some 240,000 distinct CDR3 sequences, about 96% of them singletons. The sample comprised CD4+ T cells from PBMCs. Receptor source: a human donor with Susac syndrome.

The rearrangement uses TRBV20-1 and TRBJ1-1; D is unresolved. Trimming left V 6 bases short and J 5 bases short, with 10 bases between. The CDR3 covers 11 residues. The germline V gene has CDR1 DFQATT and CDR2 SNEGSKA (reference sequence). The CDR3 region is CSASGETEAFF. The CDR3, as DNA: TGCAGTGCCAGCGGGGAAACTGAAGCTTTCTTT.

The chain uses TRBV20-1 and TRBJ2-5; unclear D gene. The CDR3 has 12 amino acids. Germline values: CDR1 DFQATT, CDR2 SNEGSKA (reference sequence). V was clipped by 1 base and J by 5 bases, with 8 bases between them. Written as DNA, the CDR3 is TGCAGTGCTAGAGGTGAAGCGGAGACCCAGTACTTC. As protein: CSARGEAETQYF.

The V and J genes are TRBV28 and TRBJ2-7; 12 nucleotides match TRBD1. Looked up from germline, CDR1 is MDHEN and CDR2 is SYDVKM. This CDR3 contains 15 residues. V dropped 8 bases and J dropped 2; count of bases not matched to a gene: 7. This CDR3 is CASGRGQGATYEQYF. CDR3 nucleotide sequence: TGTGCCAGCGGGCGGGGACAGGGGGCAACCTACGAGCAGTACTTC.

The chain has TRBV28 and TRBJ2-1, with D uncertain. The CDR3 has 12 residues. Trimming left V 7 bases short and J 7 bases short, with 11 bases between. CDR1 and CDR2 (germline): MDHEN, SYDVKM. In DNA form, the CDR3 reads TGTGCCAGCACCTCTGGACGAAATGAGCAGTTCTTC. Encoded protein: CASTSGRNEQFF.

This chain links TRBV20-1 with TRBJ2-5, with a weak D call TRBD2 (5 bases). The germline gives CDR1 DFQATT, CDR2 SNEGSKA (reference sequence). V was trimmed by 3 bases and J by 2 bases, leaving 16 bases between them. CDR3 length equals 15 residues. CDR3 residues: CSASFISGSQETQYF. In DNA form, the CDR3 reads TGCAGTGCTAGCTTCATAAGCGGTTCACAAGAGACCCAGTACTTC.

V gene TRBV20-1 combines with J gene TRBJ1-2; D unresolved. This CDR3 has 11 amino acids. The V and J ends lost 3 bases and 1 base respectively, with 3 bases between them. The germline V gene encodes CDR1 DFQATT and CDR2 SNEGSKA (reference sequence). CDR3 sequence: CSARVNYGYTF. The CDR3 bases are TGCAGTGCTAGGGTTAACTATGGCTACACCTTC.

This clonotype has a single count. In nucleotides, the CDR3 is TGTGCCAGCAGCGTGGTTGATGGCGGCTACACCTTC. Its protein product is CASSVVDGGYTF. This sequence joins TRBV9 and TRBJ1-2, with no clear D. Trimming cost V 2 bases and J 8 bases, with 10 bases left between them. The CDR3 runs 12 residues. Germline CDR1 and CDR2: SGDLS and YYNGEE. Full variable domain (outside the CDR3, taken from reference TRBV9 and TRBJ1-2): DSGVTQTPKHLITATGQRVTLRCSPRSGDLSVYWYQQSLDQGLQFLIQYYNGEERAKGNILERFSAQQFPDLHSELNLSSLELGDSALYFCASSVVDGGYTFGSGTRLTVV.

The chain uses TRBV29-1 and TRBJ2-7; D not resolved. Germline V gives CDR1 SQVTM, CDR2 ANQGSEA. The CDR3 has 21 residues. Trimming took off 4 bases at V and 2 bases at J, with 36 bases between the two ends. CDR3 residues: CSVGRAPTSNPRTTNPYEQYF. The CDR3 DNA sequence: TGCAGCGTTGGTAGGGCCCCTACGAGTAACCCACGAACTACCAACCCCTACGAGCAGTACTTC.

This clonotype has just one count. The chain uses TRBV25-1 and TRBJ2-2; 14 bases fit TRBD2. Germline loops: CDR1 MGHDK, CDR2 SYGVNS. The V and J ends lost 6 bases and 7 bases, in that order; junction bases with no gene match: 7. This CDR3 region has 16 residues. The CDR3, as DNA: TGTGCCAGCAGGGGGACTAGCGGGAGTTTTGGCGGGGAGCTGTTTTTT. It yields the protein CASRGTSGSFGGELFF.

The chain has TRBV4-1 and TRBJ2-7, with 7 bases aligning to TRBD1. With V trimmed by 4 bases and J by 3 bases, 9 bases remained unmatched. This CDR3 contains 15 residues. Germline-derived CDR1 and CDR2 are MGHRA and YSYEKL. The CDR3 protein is CASSPRQGPIYEQYF. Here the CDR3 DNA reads TGCGCCAGCAGCCCCCGACAGGGCCCGATCTACGAGCAGTACTTC.

The CDR3 is CSVVAGGAETQYF. DNA for the CDR3: TGCAGCGTTGTCGCCGGAGGCGCGGAGACCCAGTACTTC. The rearrangement uses TRBV29-1 and TRBJ2-5; the D gene is possibly TRBD2 (5 bases). V lost 4 bases and J 5 bases, leaving 14 bases between the germline ends. The CDR3 runs to 13 residues. CDR1 is SQVTM and CDR2 is ANQGSEA in the germline V gene.

In DNA form, the CDR3 reads TGCAGTGCTAGTGAGAGGGGGTGGCATCCCAACTATGGCTACACCTTC. Its protein product is CSASERGWHPNYGYTF. This chain links TRBV20-1 with TRBJ1-2, with D maybe TRBD1 (6 bases). The CDR3 has 16 residues. The V and J ends lost 3 bases and 2 bases respectively, with 19 bases between them. Germline CDR1 is DFQATT and CDR2 is SNEGSKA (reference sequence).

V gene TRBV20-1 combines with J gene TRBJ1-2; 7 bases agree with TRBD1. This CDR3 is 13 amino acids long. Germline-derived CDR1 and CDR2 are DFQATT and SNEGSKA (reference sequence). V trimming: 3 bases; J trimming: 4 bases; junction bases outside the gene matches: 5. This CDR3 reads CSARARDSYGYTF. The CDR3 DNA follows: TGCAGTGCTAGGGCCCGGGACAGCTATGGCTACACCTTC.

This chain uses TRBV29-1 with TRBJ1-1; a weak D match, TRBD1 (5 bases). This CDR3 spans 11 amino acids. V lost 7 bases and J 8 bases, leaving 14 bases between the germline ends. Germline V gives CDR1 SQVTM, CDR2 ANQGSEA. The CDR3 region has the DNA TGCAGCGCCCCAGTGGGGCTGGAAGCTTTCTTT. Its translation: CSAPVGLEAFF.

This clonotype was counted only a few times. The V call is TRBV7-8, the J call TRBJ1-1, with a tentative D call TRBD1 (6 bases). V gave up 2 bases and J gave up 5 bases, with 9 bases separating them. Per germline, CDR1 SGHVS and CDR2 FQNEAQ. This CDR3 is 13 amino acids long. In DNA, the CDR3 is TGTGCCAGCAGCTTACGGGGGCGGACTGAAGCTTTCTTT. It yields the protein CASSLRGRTEAFF.